In this sample, the clone carrying this T cell receptor beta chain turned up many times. The target antigen is unknown. The data stem from a study of T cells after yellow fever vaccination. Broader study findings: Clonotypes found in both CD4 and CD8 compartments made up a small share.

TCRdb called the 5' RACE reads again in MiXCR, with one record for every CDR3 protein. The sample has under 300,000 distinct CDR3 sequences, less than 9% seen once; the top ten hold over 0.65%. After removal of 1 base from V and 11 bases from J, the junction contained 10 bases not matched to a gene. The CDR3 is made up of 15 amino acids. CDR1 DFQATT and CDR2 SNEGSKA come from the germline V gene (reference sequence). The receptor was isolated from a man younger than 45 who received the YFV17D yellow fever vaccine. The sequenced sample was CD4+ T cells sorted from PBMCs, obtained 15 days after the yellow fever booster vaccination. The chain has TRBV20-1 and TRBJ2-1; 11 bases line up with TRBD2. The CDR3 nucleotides are TGCAGTGCTAGAGTAGCGGGGGGGAGGTCTCGCAAGCAGTTCTTC. Residues: CSARVAGGRSRKQFF.